A selection of T cell receptor beta chains follows, all from one sample in a study of blood T cell repertoires in COVID-19. Sequenced by immunoSEQ multiplex PCR; TCRdb stores in-frame clones only, minus some. The sample lists about 180,000 clones; more than 85% were seen once. Sequenced sample: peripheral blood. These receptors were taken from a woman aged 25 to 39 with active or convalescent COVID-19. Both conserved end residues are part of each CDR3. The D gene is left open where the match is weak. Not every row has a clone size; where given, it reads once, few, many or a size class.

J: TRBJ1-3
size: .
V: TRBV18
D: .
length: 15
CDR3: CASSPPSSSGNTIYF
DNA: TGTGCCAGCTCACCACCGTCGAGCTCTGGAAACACCATATATTTT

J: TRBJ2-2
size: .
V: TRBV12-3/TRBV12-4
D: .
length: 12
CDR3: CASSINTGELFF
DNA: TGTGCCAGCAGTATAAACACCGGGGAGCTGTTTTTT

J: TRBJ1-1
size: few
V: TRBV12-1
D: .
length: 14
CDR3: CASSADGEVTEAFF
DNA: TGTGCCAGCAGCGCAGACGGGGAAGTCACTGAAGCTTTCTTT

J: TRBJ1-6
size: .
V: TRBV6-5
D: .
length: 14
CDR3: CASGRLPPNSPLHF
DNA: TGTGCCAGCGGCAGGCTACCTCCTAATTCACCCCTCCACTTT

J: TRBJ1-1
size: .
V: TRBV5-5
D: TRBD1
length: 16
CDR3: CASSLGWTGVDTEAFF
DNA: TGTGCCAGCAGCTTGGGGTGGACAGGGGTTGACACTGAAGCTTTCTTT

J: TRBJ1-1
size: .
V: TRBV2
D: .
length: 13
CDR3: CASRNRERTEAFF
DNA: TGTGCCAGCAGGAACAGGGAAAGGACTGAAGCTTTCTTT

J: TRBJ2-1
size: .
V: TRBV27
D: .
length: 13
CDR3: CASSSPFLNEQFF
DNA: TGTGCCAGCAGTTCCCCCTTTCTGAATGAGCAGTTCTTC

J: TRBJ1-1
size: .
V: TRBV6-2/TRBV6-3
D: .
length: 13
CDR3: CASSYSSRSEAFF
DNA: TGTGCCAGCAGTTACTCGAGCAGGTCCGAAGCTTTCTTT

J: TRBJ2-5
size: .
V: TRBV28
D: .
length: 16
CDR3: CASSHRTGMYQETQYF
DNA: TGTGCCAGCAGTCATAGGACGGGAATGTACCAAGAGACCCAGTACTTC

J: TRBJ1-6
size: .
V: TRBV6-5
D: .
length: 13
CDR3: CASNMDSNSPLHF
DNA: TGTGCCAGCAACATGGACAGTAATTCACCCCTCCACTTT

J: TRBJ2-1
size: .
V: TRBV5-4
D: .
length: 14
CDR3: CASSLPGSYNEQFF
DNA: TGTGCCAGCAGCTTGCCGGGCTCCTACAATGAGCAGTTCTTC

J: TRBJ1-5
size: .
V: TRBV19
D: TRBD1
length: 16
CDR3: CASSPAGQGLNQPQHF
DNA: TGTGCCAGTAGCCCCGCAGGACAGGGGTTAAATCAGCCCCAGCATTTT

J: TRBJ1-4
size: .
V: TRBV27
D: TRBD1
length: 15
CDR3: CASSVVPGQGKKLFF
DNA: TGTGCCAGCAGTGTAGTTCCGGGACAGGGGAAAAAACTGTTTTTT

J: TRBJ2-1
size: .
V: TRBV15
D: TRBD2
length: 16
CDR3: CATSREGGSFYNEQFF
DNA: TGTGCCACCAGCAGAGAGGGCGGGAGCTTCTACAATGAGCAGTTCTTC

J: TRBJ2-7
size: .
V: TRBV19
D: TRBD2
length: 14
CDR3: CASSGASGSYEQYF
DNA: TGTGCCAGTAGTGGGGCTAGCGGCTCCTACGAGCAGTACTTC

J: TRBJ2-7
size: .
V: TRBV10-2
D: TRBD2
length: 17
CDR3: CASSESTLAGGNYEQYF
DNA: TGCGCCAGCAGTGAGTCGACACTAGCGGGGGGCAACTACGAGCAGTACTTC

J: TRBJ1-4
size: .
V: TRBV6-1
D: .
length: 19
CDR3: CASSEALFDSLATNEKLFF
DNA: TGTGCCAGCAGTGAAGCGCTCTTCGACAGTCTTGCAACTAATGAAAAACTGTTTTTT

J: TRBJ1-4
size: .
V: TRBV28
D: .
length: 14
CDR3: CASSLRQSNEKLFF
DNA: TGTGCCAGCAGTCTTCGACAGAGTAATGAAAAACTGTTTTTT

J: TRBJ1-3
size: few
V: TRBV6-1
D: .
length: 14
CDR3: CASSDGVSGNTIYF
DNA: TGTGCCAGCAGTGACGGTGTCTCTGGAAACACCATATATTTT

J: TRBJ1-1
size: .
V: TRBV7-2
D: TRBD1
length: 16
CDR3: CASSPQGAMRSTEAFF
DNA: TGTGCCAGCAGCCCACAGGGGGCAATGAGAAGCACTGAAGCTTTCTTT

J: TRBJ2-1
size: .
V: TRBV6-2/TRBV6-3
D: TRBD2
length: 15
CDR3: CASSWSSGGDNEQFF
DNA: TGTGCCAGCAGTTGGTCTAGCGGGGGAGACAATGAGCAGTTCTTC

J: TRBJ1-2
size: .
V: TRBV19
D: TRBD1
length: 13
CDR3: CASEDREGVGYTF
DNA: TGTGCCAGCGAGGACAGGGAAGGAGTTGGCTACACCTTC

J: TRBJ2-1
size: .
V: TRBV5-1
D: TRBD2
length: 14
CDR3: CASSLTSGNNEQFF
DNA: TGCGCCAGCAGCCTGACTAGCGGAAACAATGAGCAGTTCTTC

J: TRBJ1-1
size: .
V: TRBV19
D: .
length: 12
CDR3: CASSQGNTEAFF
DNA: TGTGCCAGTAGTCAGGGGAACACTGAAGCTTTCTTT

J: TRBJ1-1
size: .
V: TRBV11-3
D: .
length: 14
CDR3: CASSLEQGNTEAFF
DNA: TGTGCCAGCAGCTTAGAACAGGGGAACACTGAAGCTTTCTTT

J: TRBJ1-3
size: .
V: TRBV5-4
D: .
length: 15
CDR3: CASSLGGSSGNTIYF
DNA: TGTGCCAGCAGCTTGGGCGGGAGCTCTGGAAACACCATATATTTT

J: TRBJ1-2
size: once
V: TRBV7-2
D: TRBD1
length: 15
CDR3: CASSPRTGANYGYTF
DNA: TGTGCCAGCAGCCCCAGGACAGGAGCTAACTATGGCTACACCTTC

J: TRBJ2-1
size: .
V: TRBV11-2
D: TRBD1
length: 13
CDR3: CASSRDRGHEQFF
DNA: TGTGCCAGCAGCCGCGACAGGGGCCATGAGCAGTTCTTC

J: TRBJ2-7
size: .
V: TRBV5-1
D: TRBD1
length: 15
CDR3: CASSLSAGGSYEQYF
DNA: TGCGCCAGCAGCTTGAGCGCAGGGGGCTCCTACGAGCAGTACTTC

J: TRBJ1-2
size: .
V: TRBV5-6
D: .
length: 12
CDR3: CASRKHYSGYTF
DNA: TGTGCCAGCAGGAAACACTATAGTGGCTACACCTTC

J: TRBJ2-3
size: once
V: TRBV27
D: .
length: 14
CDR3: CASGRAGTQDTQYF
DNA: TGTGCCAGCGGTCGGGCAGGGACACAAGATACGCAGTATTTT